This is a list of T cell receptor beta chains from one sample in a study of T cell changes during pregnancy in multiple sclerosis. Generated by immunoSEQ multiplex PCR, the TCRdb table keeps only in-frame clones and is missing some. This sample carries roughly 47,000 clones, 94% of them seen once, and the ten largest clones take about 5.5%. The specimen comprised CD8+ T cells from peripheral blood mononuclear cells, sampled before pregnancy. The receptors come from a female donor with multiple sclerosis, enrolled in a pregnancy study. Each CDR3 is given with its conserved first and last residue. The D gene is left open where the match is weak. Some rows mark clone size as missing; the rest say once, few, many or name a class of expanded clone.

TRBJ2-7,TRBV27,.,TRBD1,15,CASSLGQASSYEQYF,TGTGCCAGCAGTTTAGGACAGGCGAGCTCCTACGAGCAGTACTTC
TRBJ1-3,TRBV18,once,TRBD1,19,CASSPLGGDSIFSGNTIYF,TGTGCCAGCTCACCCCTCGGTGGGGACAGCATATTCTCTGGAAACACCATATATTTT
TRBJ2-3,TRBV19,.,.,15,CASSMRWTSTDTQYF,TGTGCCAGTAGTATGCGGTGGACTAGCACAGATACGCAGTATTTT
TRBJ2-7,TRBV28,.,.,14,CASRWRVGSYEQYF,TGTGCCAGCAGGTGGAGGGTGGGGTCCTACGAGCAGTACTTC
TRBJ2-7,TRBV5-1,.,TRBD1,15,CASSLGPGTGGEQYF,TGCGCCAGCAGCTTGGGGCCAGGGACAGGGGGGGAGCAGTACTTC
TRBJ2-7,TRBV2,.,TRBD1,15,CASSGTGTGTYEQYF,TGTGCCAGCAGCGGCACCGGGACAGGGACCTACGAGCAGTACTTC
TRBJ2-2,TRBV15,once,TRBD2,17,CATSREGLAGGIGELFF,TGTGCCACCAGCAGAGAGGGACTAGCGGGAGGGATCGGGGAGCTGTTTTTT
TRBJ2-1,TRBV5-5,.,TRBD2,15,CASSQWGLAGYGQFF,TGTGCCAGCAGCCAATGGGGACTAGCGGGATACGGTCAGTTCTTC
TRBJ2-7,TRBV6-4,.,.,14,CASTLEAGSGEQYF,TGTGCCAGCACCCTGGAGGCCGGGTCCGGCGAGCAGTACTTC
TRBJ2-1,TRBV10-3,.,.,17,CAISEPEGQQRTFEQFF,TGTGCCATCAGTGAGCCCGAGGGCCAACAAAGGACTTTTGAGCAGTTCTTC